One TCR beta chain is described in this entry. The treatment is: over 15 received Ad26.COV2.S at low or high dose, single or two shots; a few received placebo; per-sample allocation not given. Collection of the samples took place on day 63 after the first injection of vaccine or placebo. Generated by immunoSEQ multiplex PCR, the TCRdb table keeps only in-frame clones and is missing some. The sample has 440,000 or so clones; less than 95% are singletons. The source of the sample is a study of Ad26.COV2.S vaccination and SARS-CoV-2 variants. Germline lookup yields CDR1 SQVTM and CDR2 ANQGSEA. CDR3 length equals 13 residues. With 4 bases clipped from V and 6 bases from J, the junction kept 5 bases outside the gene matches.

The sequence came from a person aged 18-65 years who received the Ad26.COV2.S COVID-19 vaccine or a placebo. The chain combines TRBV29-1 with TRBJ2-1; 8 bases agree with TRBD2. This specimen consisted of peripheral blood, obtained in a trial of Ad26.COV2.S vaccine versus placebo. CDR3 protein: CSVGASGGNEQFF. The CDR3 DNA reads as TGCAGCGTTGGGGCAAGCGGGGGCAATGAGCAGTTCTTC.